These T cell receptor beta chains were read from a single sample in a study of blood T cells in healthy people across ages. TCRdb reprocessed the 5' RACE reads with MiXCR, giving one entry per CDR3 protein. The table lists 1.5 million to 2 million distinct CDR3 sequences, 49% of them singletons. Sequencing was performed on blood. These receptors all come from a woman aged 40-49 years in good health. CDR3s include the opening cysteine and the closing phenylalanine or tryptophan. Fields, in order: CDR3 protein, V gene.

CATSDLDRGDNEQYF | TRBV24-1
CATRGQGVVNTQYF | TRBV24-1
CASRRPGQASDTQYF | TRBV6-1
CATSRVRAAQETQYF | TRBV15
CASSYGGLGMETQYF | TRBV6-2/TRBV6-3
CASRSWGRDEQYF | TRBV5-6
CASSSTSYPYNEQFF | TRBV27
CASSLYRGLYNEQFF | TRBV28
CAVGDTSGGEKQDTQYF | TRBV28
CASSYRRLAGGLYQETQYF | TRBV6-2/TRBV6-3
CASNSRRGQGSDEQFF | TRBV27
CASSGGSHNEQYF | TRBV12-3/TRBV12-4
CASSLQSGANVLTF | TRBV12-3/TRBV12-4
CASSTGLEETQYF | TRBV7-8
CASSYNGRLEQYF | TRBV6-5
CASSFPSGGAEQFF | TRBV5-6
CSASLSTGQGSIQYF | TRBV20-1
CASSLTTGTGNSPLHF | TRBV5-1
CASSIGGAGYSNQPQHF | TRBV13
CASSARTVSWETQYF | TRBV6-1
CASSFSAGRRGGYTF | TRBV7-2
CASSKRPGQGASTDTQCF | TRBV5-1
CASNQLAVDEQFF | TRBV6-6
CASSTTGTENTF | TRBV7-2
CASSVGTGTDLSGASVLTF | TRBV9
CASSLLGRNEKLFF | TRBV12-3/TRBV12-4
CASSPRVRGETQYF | TRBV7-9
CASSPRGGIGVNYGYTF | TRBV7-9
CASSLSPLRTETQYF | TRBV28
CASSLGSTGGTYEQYF | TRBV7-9
CASSYPGTSGGITDTQYF | TRBV6-5
CAISETGGYEQYF | TRBV10-3
CASSTRPGVYNSPLHF | TRBV6-5
CASHPTTLAGGNEQFF | TRBV7-8
CATSDTGTSFGYEQYF | TRBV24-1
CSARPISYNEQFF | TRBV20-1
CASSRTRTMSTDTQYF | TRBV28
CSAIRLSTNEKLFF | TRBV20-1
CASKNHRGSNEKLFF | TRBV6-2/TRBV6-3
CASSPLRSPENEQFF | TRBV14
CASSLEAGWGNNEQFF | TRBV5-1
CASSLSRGSGYTF | TRBV12-3/TRBV12-4
CASSYRQEATQGNEQYF | TRBV6-6
CASSVQGKSSYEQYF | TRBV28
CASSPYREDTQYF | TRBV6-5
CSAGLDIYGYTF | TRBV20-1
CASSLLRTGPQETQYF | TRBV7-2
CASSPGGRSTGQYF | TRBV5-1
CASSPFPAGTNNEQYF | TRBV5-1
CASSGPSGVDYGYTF | TRBV9
CASSLGLLGAYEQYF | TRBV5-1
CASSLSAVQETQYF | TRBV7-2
CASSQEDRDTEAFF | TRBV4-2
CSVGGFFHNEQFF | TRBV29-1
CSARSGASRETQYF | TRBV20-1
CASSLRGGTSTDTQYF | TRBV27
CASSERTSGGLDNEQFF | TRBV10-2
CASRPTTGWIYGYTF | TRBV7-9
CSVEKAGGGKTQYF | TRBV29-1
CASSLAPPGPNTQYF | TRBV7-2